This TCR beta chain was identified in a study of shared T cell receptors in the human thymus. The CDR3 totals 18 residues. Looked up from germline, CDR1 is MGHDK and CDR2 is SYGVNS. The germline V and J ends were trimmed by 1 base and 3 bases, with 22 bases remaining between them. The data were produced by immunoSEQ multiplex PCR, yet TCRdb's version contains in-frame clones alone and is incomplete. The sample shows about 660,000 clones, 70% to 90% of them seen only once. Another study also made use of these data, one on human thymus T cells. That source reports: The people who donated were healthy Finnish babies having corrective surgery for congenital heart defects. Resections obtained during corrective heart surgery supplied the thymus tissue. Repertoires from thymus and blood appeared to show biased V and J gene usage. Related research described thymic repertoires that were highly overlapping among unrelated individuals.

The sample taken for sequencing was thymocytes. The chain recombines TRBV25-1 with TRBJ2-7; the D gene is possibly TRBD2 (6 bases). This clonotype originated in a boy younger than two with a congenital heart defect. The CDR3, as DNA: TGTGCCAGCAGTGAATCGCCCGCGCGGGGCAGAATTGGCTACGAGCAGTACTTC. Translated: CASSESPARGRIGYEQYF.